Below, 11 T cell receptor beta chains from the same sample are listed, as sequenced in a study of identical twins. TCRdb processed the 5' RACE reads anew with MiXCR; each CDR3 protein has one entry. The sample shows around 280,000 distinct CDR3 sequences, about 8% of them seen only once. These data also formed part of another study, on yellow fever vaccine responses in identical twins.

Input material: memory (CD45RO+) T cells sorted from blood. These receptors were collected from a woman between 18 and 29 years old in good health.

This clonotype is a singleton in its sample. The genes are TRBV19 and TRBJ2-2, with 8 nucleotides matching TRBD1. This CDR3 has 13 amino acids. Germline V gives CDR1 LNHDA, CDR2 SQIVND (reference sequence). V was clipped by 10 bases and J by 5 bases; unmatched bases: 6. CDR3 residues: CATRTGQTGELFF. In DNA form, the CDR3 reads TGTGCCACCAGGACAGGGCAGACCGGGGAGCTGTTTTTT.

This clonotype was found many times. This chain joins TRBV3-1 and TRBJ1-2; D ambiguous. Trimming removed 1 base at V and 0 bases at J, with 3 bases between. CDR3 length: 13 amino acids. Looked up from germline, CDR1 is LGHDT and CDR2 is YNNKEL (reference sequence). CDR3 residues: CASSQGPNYGYTF. The CDR3, as DNA: TGTGCCAGCAGCCAAGGACCTAACTATGGCTACACCTTC.

This clonotype came up a few times. The chain has TRBV29-1 and TRBJ1-2; D possibly corresponds to TRBD1 (6 bases). Looked up from germline, CDR1 is SQVTM and CDR2 is ANQGSEA. Between the trimmed V and J ends, which lost 7 bases and 3 bases, there was a span of 18 bases. CDR3 length equals 14 residues. Here the CDR3 DNA reads TGCAGCGACCTAAGCGGACAGCCTTACTATGGCTACACCTTC. This gives the protein CSDLSGQPYYGYTF.

There are a few counts of this clonotype. V usage is TRBV28 and J usage is TRBJ2-7, with D tentatively TRBD1 (6 bases). V lost 6 bases and J 9 bases, leaving 24 bases between the germline ends. This CDR3 region has 15 residues. CDR1 is MDHEN and CDR2 is SYDVKM in the germline V gene. As DNA, the CDR3 is TGTGCCAGCAGCCCGACCCGAGGACAGCCTGCTGGGCAGTACTTC. It yields the protein CASSPTRGQPAGQYF.

The chain is built from TRBV6-4 and TRBJ1-4, with D unresolved. V lost 6 bases, J lost 10 bases, and 18 bases lay in between. CDR1 is MRHNA, CDR2 SNTAGT, per germline. The CDR3 has 14 amino acids. CDR3 DNA sequence: TGTGCCAGCAGAGGAGAGTATGGTAGCGGAAAACTGTTTTTT. Translation: CASRGEYGSGKLFF.

In its sample, this clonotype was seen a few times. The chain carries TRBV4-1 and TRBJ1-2, with TRBD1 as a possible D gene (6 bases). Between the trimmed V and J ends, which lost 1 base and 1 base, there was a span of 10 bases. The germline V gene has CDR1 MGHRA and CDR2 YSYEKL. CDR3 size: 15 residues. Written as DNA, the CDR3 is TGCGCCAGCAGCCAAGTAAAAGGGGGTAACTATGGCTACACCTTC. Translating gives CASSQVKGGNYGYTF.

This clonotype was counted many times. The rearrangement uses TRBV5-1 and TRBJ2-3, with D maybe TRBD2 (5 bases). The CDR3 is 13 amino acids. The germline V gene has CDR1 SGHRS and CDR2 YFSETQ. Trimming took 6 bases from V and 0 from J, leaving 8 bases between them. CDR3 DNA sequence: TGCGCCAGCACCCTAGCTAGCACAGATACGCAGTATTTT. Translation gives CASTLASTDTQYF. Full variable domain (missing parts from reference TRBV5-1 and TRBJ2-3): KAGVTQTPRYLIKTRGQQVTLSCSPISGHRSVSWYQQTPGQGLQFLFEYFSETQRNKGNFPGRFSGRQFSNSRSEMNVSTLELGDSALYLCASTLASTDTQYFGPGTRLTVL.

This clonotype was seen many times. The rearrangement links TRBV7-8 to TRBJ2-1, with a possible D match to TRBD2 (6 bases). Germline V lookup: CDR1 SGHVS, CDR2 FQNEAQ. CDR3 size: 16 residues. The V gene lost 0 bases and the J gene lost 7 bases, with 16 bases spanning the gap. The CDR3 DNA reads as TGTGCCAGCAGCTTAGCGTGGGGAGGTCAAGGGAATGAGCAGTTCTTC. Amino acids: CASSLAWGGQGNEQFF.

The chain joins TRBV5-1 to TRBJ1-1, with 7 bases aligning to TRBD1. Losses at the gene ends were 0 bases for V and 4 bases for J; bases not matched to a gene: 9. The CDR3 sequence is 16 residues long. Germline V CDR1 and CDR2: SGHRS, YFSETQ. The CDR3 DNA reads as TGCGCCAGCAGCTTGGTCCAGGGGGGAGGTGGCACTGAAGCTTTCTTT. Amino acid sequence: CASSLVQGGGGTEAFF. Based on the CDR3 plus reference TRBV5-1 and TRBJ1-1, the full variable domain is KAGVTQTPRYLIKTRGQQVTLSCSPISGHRSVSWYQQTPGQGLQFLFEYFSETQRNKGNFPGRFSGRQFSNSRSEMNVSTLELGDSALYLCASSLVQGGGGTEAFFGQGTRLTVV.

There are many counts of this clonotype. V and J are TRBV6-2 or TRBV6-3 and TRBJ1-1; D gene unclear. Germline CDR1 and CDR2: MNHEY and SVGEGT. V lost 2 bases and J lost 0, with 7 bases in between. The length of the CDR3 is 14 residues. In DNA form, the CDR3 reads TGTGCCAGCAGTTACGATGTCATGAACACTGAAGCTTTCTTT. This gives the protein CASSYDVMNTEAFF.

The sample holds many counts of this clonotype. The chain carries TRBV18 and TRBJ1-2; 9 bases align to TRBD1. The trim removed 2 bases at V and 4 bases at J, leaving 11 bases unmatched. Germline loops: CDR1 KGHSH, CDR2 LQKENI. This CDR3 spans 17 amino acids. The CDR3 sequence: CASSPSQDRGGFYGYTF. The CDR3 DNA sequence: TGTGCCAGCTCACCATCCCAGGACAGGGGTGGCTTCTATGGCTACACCTTC.